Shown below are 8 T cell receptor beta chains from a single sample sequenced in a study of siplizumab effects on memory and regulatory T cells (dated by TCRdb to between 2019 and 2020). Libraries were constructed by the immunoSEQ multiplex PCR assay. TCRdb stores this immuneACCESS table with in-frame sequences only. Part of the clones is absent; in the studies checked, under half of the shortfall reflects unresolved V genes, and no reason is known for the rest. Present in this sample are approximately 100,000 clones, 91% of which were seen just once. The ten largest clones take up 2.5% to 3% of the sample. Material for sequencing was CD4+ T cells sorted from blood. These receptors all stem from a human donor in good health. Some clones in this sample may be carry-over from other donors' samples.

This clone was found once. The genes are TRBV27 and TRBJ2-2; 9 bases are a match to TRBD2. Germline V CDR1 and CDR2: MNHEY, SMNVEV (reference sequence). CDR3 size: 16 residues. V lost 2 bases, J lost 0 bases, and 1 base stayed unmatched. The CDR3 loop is CASSLASGANTGELFF. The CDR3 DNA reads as TGTGCCAGCAGTTTAGCTAGCGGGGCGAACACCGGGGAGCTGTTTTTT.

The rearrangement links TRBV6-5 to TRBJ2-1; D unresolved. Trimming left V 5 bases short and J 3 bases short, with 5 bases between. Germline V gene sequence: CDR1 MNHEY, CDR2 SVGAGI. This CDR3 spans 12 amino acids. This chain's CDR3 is CASSDRYNEQFF. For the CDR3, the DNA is TGTGCCAGCAGTGACCGCTACAATGAGCAGTTCTTC.

The CDR3 region has the DNA TGTGCCAGCAGTGAAGTAGCGGGTAGCGGGAGAAGGTTCGATGAGCAGTTCTTC. This codes for CASSEVAGSGRRFDEQFF. J is TRBJ2-1 and V is TRBV6-1; 9 bases are a match to TRBD2. The germline gives CDR1 MNHNS, CDR2 SASEGT. J lost 8 bases, V lost 1 base, and 15 bases had no gene match. The CDR3 sequence is 18 residues long.

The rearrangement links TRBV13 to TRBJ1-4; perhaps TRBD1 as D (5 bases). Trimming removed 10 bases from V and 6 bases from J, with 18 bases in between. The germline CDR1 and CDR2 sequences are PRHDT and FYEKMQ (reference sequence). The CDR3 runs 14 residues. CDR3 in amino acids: CATRWGKRDEKLFF. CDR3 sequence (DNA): TGTGCCACCCGGTGGGGGAAGAGGGATGAAAAACTGTTTTTT.

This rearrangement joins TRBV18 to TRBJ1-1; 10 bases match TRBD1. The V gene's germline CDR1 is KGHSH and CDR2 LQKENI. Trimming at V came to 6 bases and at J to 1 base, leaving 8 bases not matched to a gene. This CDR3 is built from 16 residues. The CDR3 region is CASSTGTGEWNTEAFF. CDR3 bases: TGTGCCAGCTCGACAGGGACAGGGGAATGGAACACTGAAGCTTTCTTT.

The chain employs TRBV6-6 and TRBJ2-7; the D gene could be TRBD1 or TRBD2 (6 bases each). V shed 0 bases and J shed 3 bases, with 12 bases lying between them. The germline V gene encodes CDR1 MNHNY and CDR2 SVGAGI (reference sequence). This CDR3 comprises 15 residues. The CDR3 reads CASSYSKGGGYEQYF. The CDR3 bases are TGTGCCAGCAGTTACTCGAAGGGGGGCGGCTACGAGCAGTACTTC.

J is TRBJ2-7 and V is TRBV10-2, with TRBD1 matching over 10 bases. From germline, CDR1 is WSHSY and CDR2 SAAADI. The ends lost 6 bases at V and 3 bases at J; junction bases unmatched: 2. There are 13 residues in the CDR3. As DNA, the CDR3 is TGCGCCAGCAGAAGGACAGGGGGCTACGAGCAGTACTTC. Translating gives CASRRTGGYEQYF.

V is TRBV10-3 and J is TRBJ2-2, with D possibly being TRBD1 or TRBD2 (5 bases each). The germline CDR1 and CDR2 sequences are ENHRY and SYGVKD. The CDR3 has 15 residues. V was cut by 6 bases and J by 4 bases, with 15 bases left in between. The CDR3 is CAISPSGPSTGELFF. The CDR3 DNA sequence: TGTGCCATCAGCCCATCGGGACCGTCCACCGGGGAGCTGTTTTTT.